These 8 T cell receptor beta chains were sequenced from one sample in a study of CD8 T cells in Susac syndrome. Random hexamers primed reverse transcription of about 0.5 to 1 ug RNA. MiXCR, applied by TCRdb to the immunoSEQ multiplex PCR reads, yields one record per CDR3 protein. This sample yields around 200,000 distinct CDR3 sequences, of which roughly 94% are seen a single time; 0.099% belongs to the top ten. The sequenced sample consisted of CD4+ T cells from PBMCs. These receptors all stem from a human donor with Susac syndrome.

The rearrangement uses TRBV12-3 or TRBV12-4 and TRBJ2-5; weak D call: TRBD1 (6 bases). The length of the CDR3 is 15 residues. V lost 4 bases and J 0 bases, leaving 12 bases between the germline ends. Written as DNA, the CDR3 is TGTGCCAGCAGTTACCTCGGGGACAACCAAGAGACCCAGTACTTC. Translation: CASSYLGDNQETQYF.

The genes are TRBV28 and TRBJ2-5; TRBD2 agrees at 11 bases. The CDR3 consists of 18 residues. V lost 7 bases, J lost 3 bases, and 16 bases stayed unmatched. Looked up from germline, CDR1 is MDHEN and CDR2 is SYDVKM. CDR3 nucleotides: TGTGCCAGCACCCCCCTTAATAGGGCTAGCGGGAGGAAAGAGACCCAGTACTTC. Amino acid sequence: CASTPLNRASGRKETQYF.

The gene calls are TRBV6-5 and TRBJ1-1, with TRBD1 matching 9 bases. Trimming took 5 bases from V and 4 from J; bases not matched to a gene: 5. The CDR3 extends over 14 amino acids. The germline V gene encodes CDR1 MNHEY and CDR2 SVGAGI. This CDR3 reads CASSTPDRGTEAFF. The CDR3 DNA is TGTGCCAGCAGTACCCCGGACAGGGGCACTGAAGCTTTCTTT.

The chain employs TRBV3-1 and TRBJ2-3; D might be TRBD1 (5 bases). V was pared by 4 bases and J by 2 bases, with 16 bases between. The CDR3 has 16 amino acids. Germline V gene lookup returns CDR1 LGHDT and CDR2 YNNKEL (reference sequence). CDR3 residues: CASSLLTALSTDTQYF. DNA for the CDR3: TGTGCCAGCAGCCTTCTGACAGCGCTTTCCACAGATACGCAGTATTTT.

Written as DNA, the CDR3 is TGTGCCAGCAGTTCCGATTTCGGACACGTCTTTAACTATGGCTACACCTTC. Encoded protein: CASSSDFGHVFNYGYTF. The chain uses TRBV28 and TRBJ1-2, with D perhaps TRBD1 (5 bases). CDR1 and CDR2 (germline): MDHEN, SYDVKM. Deletions cut 4 bases from V and 1 base from J, with 19 bases between. The length of the CDR3 is 17 residues.

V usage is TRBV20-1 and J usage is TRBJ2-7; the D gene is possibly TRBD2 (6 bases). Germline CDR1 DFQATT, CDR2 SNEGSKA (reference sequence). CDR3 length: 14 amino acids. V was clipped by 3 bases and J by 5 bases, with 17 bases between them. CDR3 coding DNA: TGCAGTGCTAGTCGTCCAGCGGGCACAGACGAGCAGTACTTC. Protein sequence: CSASRPAGTDEQYF.

The CDR3 DNA reads as TGCAGCGTTGCCTCGGGACTAGCGGTCACAGATACGCAGTATTTT. Encoded protein: CSVASGLAVTDTQYF. This chain uses TRBV29-1 with TRBJ2-3; 11 positions match TRBD2. Germline V gene lookup returns CDR1 SQVTM and CDR2 ANQGSEA. The ends lost 4 bases at V and 2 bases at J; junction bases unmatched: 5. This CDR3 comprises 15 residues.

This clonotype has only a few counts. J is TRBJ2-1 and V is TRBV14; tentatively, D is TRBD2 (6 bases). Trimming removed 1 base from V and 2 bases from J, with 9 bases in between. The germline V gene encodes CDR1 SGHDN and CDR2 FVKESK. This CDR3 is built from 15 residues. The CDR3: CASSQGGDPYNEQFF. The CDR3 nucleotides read TGTGCCAGCAGCCAAGGGGGGGACCCCTACAATGAGCAGTTCTTC. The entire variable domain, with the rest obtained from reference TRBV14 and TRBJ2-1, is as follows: EAGVTQFPSHSVIEKGQTVTLRCDPISGHDNLYWYRRVMGKEIKFLLHFVKESKQDESGMPNNRFLAERTGGTYSTLKVQPAELEDSGVYFCASSQGGDPYNEQFFGPGTRLTVL.